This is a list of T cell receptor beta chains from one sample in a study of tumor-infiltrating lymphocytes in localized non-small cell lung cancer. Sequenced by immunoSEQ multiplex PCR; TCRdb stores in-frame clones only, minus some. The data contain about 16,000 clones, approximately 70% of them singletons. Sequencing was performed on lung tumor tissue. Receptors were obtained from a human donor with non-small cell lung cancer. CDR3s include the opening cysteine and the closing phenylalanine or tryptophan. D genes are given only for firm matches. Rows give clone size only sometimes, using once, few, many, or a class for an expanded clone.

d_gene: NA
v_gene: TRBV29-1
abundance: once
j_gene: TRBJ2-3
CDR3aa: CSAPDNIKDTQYF
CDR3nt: TGCAGCGCCCCGGACAATATTAAAGATACGCAGTATTTT

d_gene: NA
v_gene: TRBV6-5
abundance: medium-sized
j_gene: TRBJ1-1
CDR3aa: CASSYFTFGRIAEAFF
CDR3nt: TGTGCCAGCAGTTACTTTACCTTCGGACGAATAGCTGAAGCTTTCTTT

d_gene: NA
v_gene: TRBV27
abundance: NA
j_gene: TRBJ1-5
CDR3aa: CATRRAFNQPQHF
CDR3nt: TGTGCCACCCGGAGGGCTTTCAATCAGCCCCAGCATTTT

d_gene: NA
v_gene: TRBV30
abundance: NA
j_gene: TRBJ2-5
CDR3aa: CAWSWKTQYF
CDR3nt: TGTGCCTGGAGCTGGAAGACCCAGTACTTC

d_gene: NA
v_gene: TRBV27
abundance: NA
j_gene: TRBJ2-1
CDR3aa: CASRARGEQFF
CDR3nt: TGTGCCAGCAGAGCCAGGGGTGAGCAGTTCTTC

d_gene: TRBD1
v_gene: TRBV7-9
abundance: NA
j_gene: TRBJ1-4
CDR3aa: CASSFRQGNEKLFF
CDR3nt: TGTGCCAGCAGCTTCCGACAGGGGAATGAAAAACTGTTTTTT

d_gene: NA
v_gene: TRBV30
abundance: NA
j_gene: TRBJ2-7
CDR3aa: CAWSFFGGSYEQYF
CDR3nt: TGTGCCTGGAGTTTCTTTGGGGGCTCCTACGAGCAGTACTTC

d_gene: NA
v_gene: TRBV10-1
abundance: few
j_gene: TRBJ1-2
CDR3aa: CASTGYTF
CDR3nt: TGCGCCAGCACTGGCTACACCTTC

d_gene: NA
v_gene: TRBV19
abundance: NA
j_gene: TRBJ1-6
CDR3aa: CASSIDTNNSPLHF
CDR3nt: TGTGCCAGTAGTATCGACACGAATAATTCACCCCTCCACTTT

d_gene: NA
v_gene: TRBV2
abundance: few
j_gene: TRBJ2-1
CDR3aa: CASSFSGDEQFF
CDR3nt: TGTGCCAGCAGTTTTAGCGGTGATGAGCAGTTCTTC

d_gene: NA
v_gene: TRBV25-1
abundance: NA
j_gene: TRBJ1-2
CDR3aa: CASSDPANYGYTF
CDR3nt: TGTGCCAGCAGTGACCCAGCTAACTATGGCTACACCTTC

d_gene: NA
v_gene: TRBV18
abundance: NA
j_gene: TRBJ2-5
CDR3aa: CASSPARVQETQYF
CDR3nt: TGTGCCAGCTCACCAGCCAGGGTGCAAGAGACCCAGTACTTC

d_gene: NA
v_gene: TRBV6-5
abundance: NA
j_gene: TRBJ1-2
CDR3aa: CASSYKGGVGGYTF
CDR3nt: TGTGCCAGCAGTTACAAGGGAGGAGTGGGCGGCTACACCTTC

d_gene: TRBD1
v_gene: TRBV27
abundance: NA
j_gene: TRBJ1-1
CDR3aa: CASSLQGARDTEAFF
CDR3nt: TGTGCCAGCAGTTTACAGGGGGCGCGGGACACTGAAGCTTTCTTT

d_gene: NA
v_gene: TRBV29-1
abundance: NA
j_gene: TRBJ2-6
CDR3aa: CSVLALPGANVLTF
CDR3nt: TGCAGCGTTTTAGCCCTTCCTGGGGCCAACGTCCTGACTTTC

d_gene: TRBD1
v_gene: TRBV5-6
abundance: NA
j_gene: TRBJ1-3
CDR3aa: CASSPGQGGGNTIYF
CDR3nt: TGTGCCAGCAGCCCGGGACAGGGAGGTGGAAACACCATATATTTT

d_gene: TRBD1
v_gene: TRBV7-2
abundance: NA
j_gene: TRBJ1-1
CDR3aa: CASSLGSGTGGVRTEAFF
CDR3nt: TGTGCCAGCAGCTTAGGCTCCGGGACAGGGGGAGTACGCACTGAAGCTTTCTTT

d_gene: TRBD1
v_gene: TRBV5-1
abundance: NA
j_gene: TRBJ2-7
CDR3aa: CASSSDGQGFEQYF
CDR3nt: TGCGCCAGCAGCTCCGATGGACAGGGGTTCGAGCAGTACTTC

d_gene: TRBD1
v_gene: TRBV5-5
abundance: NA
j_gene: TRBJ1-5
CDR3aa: CASSRGAGGSNQPQHF
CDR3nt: TGTGCCAGCAGCCGGGGAGCAGGGGGGAGCAATCAGCCCCAGCATTTT

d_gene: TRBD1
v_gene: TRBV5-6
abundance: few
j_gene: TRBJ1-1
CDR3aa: CASSWGQVNTEAFF
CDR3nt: TGTGCCAGCAGCTGGGGACAGGTGAACACTGAAGCTTTCTTT

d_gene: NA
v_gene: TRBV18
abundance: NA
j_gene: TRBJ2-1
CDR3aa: CASSPSGFSSYNEQFF
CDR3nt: TGTGCCAGCTCACCGAGCGGATTTAGCTCCTACAATGAGCAGTTCTTC

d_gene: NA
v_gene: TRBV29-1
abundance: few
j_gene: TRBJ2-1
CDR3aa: CSVPDISNEQFF
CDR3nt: TGCAGCGTCCCCGACATTTCCAATGAGCAGTTCTTC

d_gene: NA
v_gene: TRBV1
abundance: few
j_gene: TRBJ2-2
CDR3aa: CTSSLQGNRGVDTGELFF
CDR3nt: TGCACCAGCAGCCTCCAGGGGAACAGGGGGGTTGATACCGGGGAGCTGTTTTTT

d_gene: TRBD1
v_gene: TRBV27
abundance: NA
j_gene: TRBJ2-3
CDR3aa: CASRLTGQGTQYF
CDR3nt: TGTGCCAGCCGCCTCACGGGACAGGGGACGCAGTATTTT

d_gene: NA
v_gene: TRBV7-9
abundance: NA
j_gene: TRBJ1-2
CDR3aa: CASSFETPRGYTF
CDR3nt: TGTGCCAGCAGCTTTGAGACACCCCGGGGCTACACCTTC

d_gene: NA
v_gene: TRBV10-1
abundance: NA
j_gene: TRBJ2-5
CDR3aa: CASSDNGETQYF
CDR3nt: TGCGCCAGCAGTGATAACGGGGAGACCCAGTACTTC

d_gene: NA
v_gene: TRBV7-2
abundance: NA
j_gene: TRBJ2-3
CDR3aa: CASSRAGGTDTQYF
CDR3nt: TGTGCCAGCAGTCGGGCAGGGGGCACAGATACGCAGTATTTT

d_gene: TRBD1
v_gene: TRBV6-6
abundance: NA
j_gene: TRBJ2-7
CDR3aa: CASSYVKGQGIYEQYF
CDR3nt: TGTGCCAGCAGTTACGTAAAGGGACAGGGGATCTACGAGCAGTACTTC

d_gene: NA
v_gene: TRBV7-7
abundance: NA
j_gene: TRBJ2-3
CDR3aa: CASSLEGGTDTQYF
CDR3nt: TGTGCTAGCAGCTTAGAGGGGGGGACGGATACGCAGTATTTT

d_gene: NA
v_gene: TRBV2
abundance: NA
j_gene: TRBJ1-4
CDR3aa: CASSDATNEKLFF
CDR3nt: TGTGCCAGCAGTGATGCAACTAATGAAAAACTGTTTTTT

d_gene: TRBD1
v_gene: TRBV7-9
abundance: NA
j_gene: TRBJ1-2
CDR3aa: CASSLAGTALRGYTF
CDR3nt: TGTGCCAGCAGCTTAGCAGGGACAGCCCTGAGGGGCTACACCTTC

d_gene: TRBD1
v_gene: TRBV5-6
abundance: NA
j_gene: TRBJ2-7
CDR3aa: CASTIPGTGSSYEQYF
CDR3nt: TGTGCCAGCACCATTCCCGGGACAGGGAGCTCCTACGAGCAGTACTTC

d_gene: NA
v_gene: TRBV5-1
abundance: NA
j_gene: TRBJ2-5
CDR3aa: CASSLVGGETQYF
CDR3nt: TGCGCCAGCAGCTTGGTCGGCGGGGAGACCCAGTACTTC

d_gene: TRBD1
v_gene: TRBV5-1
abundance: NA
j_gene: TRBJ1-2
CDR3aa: CASSLSNRGQQHGYTF
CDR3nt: TGCGCCAGCAGCTTGTCCAACAGGGGGCAGCAGCACGGCTACACCTTC

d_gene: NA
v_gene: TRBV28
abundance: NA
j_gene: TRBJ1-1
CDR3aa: CASSFRTRMNTEAFF
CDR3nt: TGTGCCAGCAGTTTTCGAACCCGGATGAACACTGAAGCTTTCTTT

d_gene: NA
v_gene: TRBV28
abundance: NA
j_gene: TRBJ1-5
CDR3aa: CASSSAGAASNQPQHF
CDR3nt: TGTGCCAGCAGTTCCGCGGGGGCGGCAAGCAATCAGCCCCAGCATTTT

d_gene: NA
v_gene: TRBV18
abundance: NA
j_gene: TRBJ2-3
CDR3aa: CASSPQKRLVPDTQYF
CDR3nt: TGTGCCAGCTCACCACAAAAGCGTCTAGTCCCAGATACGCAGTATTTT

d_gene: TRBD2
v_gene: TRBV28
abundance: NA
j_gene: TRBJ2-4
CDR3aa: CASSSPRTRIRDIQYF
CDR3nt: TGTGCCAGCAGTTCCCCGCGGACTAGAATTAGAGACATTCAGTACTTC

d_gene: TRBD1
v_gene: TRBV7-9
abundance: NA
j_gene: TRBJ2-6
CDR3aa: CASSLFGRGLSGANVLTF
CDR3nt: TGTGCCAGCAGCTTATTTGGCAGGGGGCTTTCTGGGGCCAACGTCCTGACTTTC

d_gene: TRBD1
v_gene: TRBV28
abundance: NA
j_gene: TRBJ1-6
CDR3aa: CASSSQTGRNSPLHF
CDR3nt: TGTGCCAGCAGTTCCCAGACAGGGAGAAATTCACCCCTCCACTTT

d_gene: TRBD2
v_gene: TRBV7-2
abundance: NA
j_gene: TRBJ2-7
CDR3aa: CASSSTTSGAGEQYF
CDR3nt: TGTGCCAGCAGCTCTACGACTAGCGGGGCGGGAGAGCAGTACTTC

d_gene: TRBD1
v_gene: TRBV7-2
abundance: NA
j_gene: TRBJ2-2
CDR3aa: CASSRARGLTGELFF
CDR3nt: TGTGCCAGCAGCCGAGCCAGGGGGCTCACCGGGGAGCTGTTTTTT

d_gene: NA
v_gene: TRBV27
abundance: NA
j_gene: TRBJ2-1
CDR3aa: CASRSGTAMVGNEQFF
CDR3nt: TGTGCCAGCAGATCCGGGACTGCCATGGTGGGCAATGAGCAGTTCTTC

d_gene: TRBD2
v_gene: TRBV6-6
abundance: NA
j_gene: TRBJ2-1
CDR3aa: CASNLLAGNEQFF
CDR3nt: TGTGCCAGCAACCTCCTAGCGGGGAATGAGCAGTTCTTC

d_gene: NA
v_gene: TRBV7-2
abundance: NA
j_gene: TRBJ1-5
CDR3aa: CASSLAREQPQHF
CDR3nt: TGTGCCAGCAGCTTAGCGCGGGAGCAGCCCCAGCATTTT

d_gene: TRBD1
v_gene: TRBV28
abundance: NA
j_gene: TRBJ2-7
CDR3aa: CASLDRGPSYEQYF
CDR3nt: TGTGCCAGTTTAGACAGGGGCCCCTCCTACGAGCAGTACTTC

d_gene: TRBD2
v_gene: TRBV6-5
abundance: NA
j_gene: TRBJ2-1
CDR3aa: CASSLGTSGSNEQFF
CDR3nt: TGTGCCAGCAGCTTAGGGACTAGCGGGAGCAATGAGCAGTTCTTC

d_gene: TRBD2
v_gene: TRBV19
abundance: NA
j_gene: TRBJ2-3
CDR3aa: CASSIGTSGLHTDTQYF
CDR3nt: TGTGCCAGTAGTATTGGGACTAGCGGTTTACACACAGATACGCAGTATTTT

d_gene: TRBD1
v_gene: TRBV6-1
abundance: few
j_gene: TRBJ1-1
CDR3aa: CASSGIRDRTEAFF
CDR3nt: TGTGCCAGCAGTGGCATCCGGGACAGGACTGAAGCTTTCTTT

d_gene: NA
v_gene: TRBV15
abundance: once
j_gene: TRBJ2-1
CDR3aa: CATSRAIAGPNEQFF
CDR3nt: TGTGCCACCAGCAGAGCAATAGCAGGACCCAATGAGCAGTTCTTC

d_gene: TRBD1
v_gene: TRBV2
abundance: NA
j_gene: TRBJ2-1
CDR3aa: CASSDPVLDRGLSNEQFF
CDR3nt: TGTGCCAGCAGTGACCCGGTACTGGACAGGGGGCTAAGCAATGAGCAGTTCTTC

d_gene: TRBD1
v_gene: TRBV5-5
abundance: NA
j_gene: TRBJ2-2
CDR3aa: CASSRTGGWTGELFF
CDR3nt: TGTGCCAGCAGCAGGACAGGGGGCTGGACCGGGGAGCTGTTTTTT

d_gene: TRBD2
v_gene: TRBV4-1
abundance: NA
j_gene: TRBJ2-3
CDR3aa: CASSQDPSGVIRTTDTQYF
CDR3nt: TGCGCCAGCAGCCAAGATCCTAGCGGGGTAATTCGAACCACAGATACGCAGTATTTT